This passage covers 13 T cell receptor beta chains from one sample sequenced in a study of T-cell memory formation after mild COVID-19. From the 5' RACE reads, TCRdb called clonotypes with MiXCR, one entry per CDR3 protein. Of 200,000 to 250,000 distinct CDR3 sequences in the sample, 16% are singletons; the top ten hold approximately 3.5%. The source material was PBMCs or a T cell subset sorted from them (not recorded which). Receptors originate from a man between 18 and 35 years old who had mild COVID-19 (a few samples of this study predate the infection). Cell type and time point are not known.

The rearrangement uses TRBV29-1 and TRBJ2-5; TRBD1 aligns across 7 bases. V gave up 6 bases and J gave up 4 bases; unmatched junction bases: 11. The CDR3 covers 14 residues. Germline V gene lookup returns CDR1 SQVTM and CDR2 ANQGSEA. The CDR3 bases are TGCAGCGTAGCCACGACAGGGCGAGCAGAGACCCAGTACTTC. Amino acids: CSVATTGRAETQYF.

The chain carries TRBV3-1 and TRBJ2-5; D ambiguous. The CDR3 sequence is 12 residues long. The V and J ends lost 3 bases and 6 bases respectively, with 8 bases between them. Germline CDR1 LGHDT, CDR2 YNNKEL (reference sequence). CDR3 DNA: TGTGCCAGCAGCCATACGAGCCAGACCCAGTACTTC. This encodes CASSHTSQTQYF.

CDR3: CASSQGEGDMNTEAFF. The CDR3 DNA is TGCGCCAGCAGCCAAGGCGAGGGGGACATGAACACTGAAGCTTTCTTT. The V gene is TRBV4-1, the J gene TRBJ1-1; D might be TRBD1 (6 bases). Germline CDR1 and CDR2: MGHRA and YSYEKL. There are 16 residues in the CDR3. V lost 1 base, J lost 0 bases, and 12 bases lay in between.

The V and J genes are TRBV28 and TRBJ1-6; D not certain. Germline loops: CDR1 MDHEN, CDR2 SYDVKM. The CDR3 consists of 15 residues. V was clipped by 6 bases and J by 2 bases, with 11 bases between them. This CDR3 is CASSGGRAYNSPLHF. DNA for the CDR3: TGTGCCAGCAGCGGAGGCCGGGCCTATAATTCACCCCTCCACTTT.

This chain links TRBV4-2 with TRBJ2-5; 10 bases fit TRBD1. V shed 0 bases, J shed 4 bases, and the junction held 2 bases outside the gene matches. This CDR3 has 15 residues. Germline values: CDR1 LGHNA, CDR2 YNFKEQ. The CDR3 region is CASSQDRDRGETQYF. As DNA, the CDR3 is TGTGCCAGCAGCCAAGATCGGGACAGGGGAGAGACCCAGTACTTC.

V and J are TRBV2 and TRBJ2-7; D gene unclear. The CDR3 extends over 13 amino acids. Trimming removed 4 bases at V and 4 bases at J, with 11 bases between. Germline CDR1 is SNHLY and CDR2 is FYNNEI. The CDR3: CASSVIPGYEQYF. The CDR3 nucleotides are TGTGCCAGCAGTGTTATCCCCGGTTACGAGCAGTACTTC.

There are a few counts of this clonotype. The genes are TRBV7-2 and TRBJ2-1; D remains unclear. CDR3 length: 12 residues. V shed 4 bases and J shed 15 bases, with 16 bases lying between them. Looked up from germline, CDR1 is SGHTA and CDR2 is FQGNSA. Here the CDR3 DNA reads TGTGCCAGCAGCTCTACCCACGCATCACGGTTCTTC. Translating gives CASSSTHASRFF. Using reference TRBV7-2 and TRBJ2-1 for the parts outside the CDR3, the full variable domain is GAGVSQSPSNKVTEKGKDVELRCDPISGHTALYWYRQSLGQGLEFLIYFQGNSAPDKSGLPSDRFSAERTGGSVSTLTIQRTQQEDSAVYLCASSSTHASRFFGPGTRLTVL.

This clonotype appeared a few times. The chain combines TRBV7-2 with TRBJ1-5; D remains unclear. CDR3 size: 15 residues. Germline values: CDR1 SGHTA, CDR2 FQGNSA. V dropped 1 base and J dropped 1 base, with 8 bases sitting between them. CDR3 in DNA: TGTGCCAGCAGCTTAGGGTTGGGGAGCAATCAGCCCCAGCATTTT. This gives the protein CASSLGLGSNQPQHF.

This sequence joins TRBV5-1 and TRBJ2-3; D gene unclear. The CDR3 contains 13 residues. The V end lost 7 bases, the J end lost 0 bases, and 9 bases lay between the germline ends. Germline V gives CDR1 SGHRS, CDR2 YFSETQ. In DNA, the CDR3 is TGCGCCAGCGGGGATGCTAGCACAGATACGCAGTATTTT. Translating it yields CASGDASTDTQYF.

On this clonotype: At one of its ends the junction is not consistent with the germline gene, which may arise from a read error. The genes are TRBV6-6 and TRBJ1-5, with D perhaps matching TRBD1 (5 bases). Germline CDR1 is MNHNY and CDR2 is SVGAGI (reference sequence). There are 15 residues in the CDR3. The CDR3: CASRSGRLANQPQQF. The CDR3 nucleotides read TGTGCCAGCAGGTCAGGGAGGCTCGCGAATCAGCCCCAGCAATTT.

This clonotype was detected only a few times. This chain joins TRBV27 and TRBJ1-5; no clear D. Germline CDR1 and CDR2: MNHEY and SMNVEV (reference sequence). Trimming took 3 bases from V and 5 from J, leaving 5 bases between them. This CDR3 region has 12 residues. The CDR3 coding sequence is TGTGCCAGCAGTTTTTTGTATCAGCCCCAGCATTTT. This sequence encodes CASSFLYQPQHF.

This clonotype has just a few counts. This chain links TRBV12-5 with TRBJ1-1; D ambiguous. The CDR3 sequence is 12 residues long. Germline V lookup: CDR1 LGHNT, CDR2 FRNRAP. V lost 5 bases and J 3 bases, leaving 7 bases between the germline ends. The CDR3 protein is CASGRRDTEAFF. DNA for the CDR3: TGTGCTAGTGGTCGTCGGGACACTGAAGCTTTCTTT.

This clonotype occurred a few times. Here the CDR3 DNA reads TGTGCCAGCAACCGACAGGGGGTCGACACTGAAGCTTTCTTT. Translated, it gives CASNRQGVDTEAFF. The chain is built from TRBV25-1 and TRBJ1-1; 9 nucleotides match TRBD1. The J segment lost 3 bases and the V segment lost 7 bases, leaving 6 bases of the junction unmatched. Germline values: CDR1 MGHDK, CDR2 SYGVNS. The CDR3 extends over 14 amino acids. The variable domain in full, completed from reference TRBV25-1 and TRBJ1-1, reads EADIYQTPRYLVIGTGKKITLECSQTMGHDKMYWYQQDPGMELHLIHYSYGVNSTEKGDLSSESTVSRIRTEHFPLTLESARPSHTSQYLCASNRQGVDTEAFFGQGTRLTVV.